This T cell receptor (beta chain) was identified in a study of blood T cells in healthy people across ages. General observations from the study: CMV status of donors was unknown, possibly confounding expanded clonotype changes.

On this clonotype itself: What it binds is not known.

The length of the CDR3 is 11 residues. Germline V gives CDR1 SGHRS, CDR2 YFSETQ. Between the trimmed V and J ends, which lost 5 bases and 11 bases, there was a span of 13 bases. For the second PCR, which ran for about 7 to 11 cycles, a sample-barcoded 5' primer and a J-beta primer mix were used. One entry per CDR3 protein, called by TCRdb with MiXCR from the 5' RACE reads. The repertoire holds over 950,000 distinct CDR3 sequences, with just over 50% as singletons. This sequence was found in a woman aged 55 to 70 in good health. J is TRBJ2-5 and V is TRBV5-1, with D possibly being TRBD2 (5 bases). The sequenced sample consisted of blood. The CDR3 nucleotides read TGCGCCAGCAGATCCGGCGGGCGGCAGTACTTC. It codes for CASRSGGRQYF.